The text below deals with one T cell receptor beta chain. This entry comes from a study of blood T cell repertoires in COVID-19. Using immunoSEQ multiplex PCR, the repertoire was profiled, and TCRdb retains in-frame clones only, with some absent. Here the sample spans more than 65,000 clones, 65% to 85% being singletons. The receptor was derived from a man aged 60 to 69 with acute or convalescent COVID-19. Sequencing was performed on peripheral blood.

CDR3 in amino acids: CATQSGNTEAFF. The DNA for the CDR3 is TGTGCCACTCAGTCGGGGAACACTGAAGCTTTCTTT. The chain couples TRBV10-3 to TRBJ1-1, with D unresolved. Trimming took 10 bases from V and 1 from J, leaving 10 bases between them. There are 12 residues in the CDR3. CDR1 and CDR2 (germline): ENHRY, SYGVKD.